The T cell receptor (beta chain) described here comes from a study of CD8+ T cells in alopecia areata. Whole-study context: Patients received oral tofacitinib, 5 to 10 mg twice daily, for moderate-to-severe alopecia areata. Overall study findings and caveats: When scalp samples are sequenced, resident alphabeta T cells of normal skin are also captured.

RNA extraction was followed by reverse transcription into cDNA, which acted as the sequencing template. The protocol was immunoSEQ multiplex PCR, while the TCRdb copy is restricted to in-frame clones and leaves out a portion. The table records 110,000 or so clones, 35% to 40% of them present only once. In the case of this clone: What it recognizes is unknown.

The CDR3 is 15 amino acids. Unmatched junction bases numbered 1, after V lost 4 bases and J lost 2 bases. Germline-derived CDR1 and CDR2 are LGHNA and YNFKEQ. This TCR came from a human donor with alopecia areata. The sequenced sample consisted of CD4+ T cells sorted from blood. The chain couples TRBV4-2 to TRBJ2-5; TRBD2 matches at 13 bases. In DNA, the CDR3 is TGTGCCAGCAGCCTGGGACTAGCGGGGCAAGAGACCCAGTACTTC. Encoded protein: CASSLGLAGQETQYF.